Below are 3 T cell receptor beta chains sequenced from a single sample in a study of shared clonotypes between healthy human individuals (dated by TCRdb to 2019 to 2021). Receptors were amplified or captured by the immunoSEQ multiplex PCR assay. Here the immuneACCESS table is served through TCRdb, limited to in-frame sequences with V and J called. Missing clones are a known gap in these copies; in checked studies unresolved V genes cover under half, and the rest lacks a known reason. The sample records 400,000 to 600,000 clones, around 79% of which are singletons. The ten largest make up about 12% of the sample. The specimen sequenced was PBMCs. Source of these receptors: a woman between 40 and 55 years old in good health. Some clones in this sample may be carry-over from other donors' samples.

In the case of this clone: This CDR3 is also generated by other DNA sequences in the sample. The rearrangement links TRBV6-5 to TRBJ2-7; no firm D call. CDR1 and CDR2 (germline): MNHEY, SVGAGI. CDR3 length equals 12 residues. Trimming left V 0 bases short and J 4 bases short, with 4 bases between. The CDR3 protein is CASSYSRYEQYF. Written as DNA, the CDR3 is TGTGCCAGCAGTTACTCGAGGTACGAGCAGTACTTC.

The chain recombines TRBV10-3 with TRBJ2-1; no clear D gene. This CDR3 has 12 residues. Trimming took 10 bases from V and 2 from J, leaving 9 bases between them. Per the germline V gene, CDR1 is ENHRY and CDR2 is SYGVKD. The CDR3 DNA sequence: TGTGCCACCGCTTCCACCTACAATGAGCAGTTCTTC. Translation gives CATASTYNEQFF.

The chain combines TRBV7-8 with TRBJ2-1; D tentatively fits TRBD1 or TRBD2 (6 bases each). Germline V gene sequence: CDR1 SGHVS, CDR2 FQNEAQ. The CDR3 has 13 amino acids. V dropped 0 bases and J dropped 8 bases, with 8 bases sitting between them. The CDR3 DNA reads TGTGCCAGCAGCTTAGCCGGGGGCTATGAGCAGTTCTTC. Protein product: CASSLAGGYEQFF.